The next 2 T cell receptor beta chains were all read from a single sample in a study of blood T cell repertoires in COVID-19. Sequencing was performed with immunoSEQ multiplex PCR; in TCRdb, only in-frame clones are kept and a portion is missing. The sample holds 200,000 to 300,000 clones, 70% to 90% seen once. Sequencing was carried out using peripheral blood. These receptors all come from a woman in her 50s with acute or convalescent COVID-19.

In this sample, this clone turned up a few times. The chain couples TRBV10-2 to TRBJ2-1; 15 bases agree with TRBD2. With V trimmed by 2 bases and J by 9 bases, 5 bases remained unmatched. The germline V gene has CDR1 WSHSY and CDR2 SAAADI. The CDR3 length is 16 residues. Here the CDR3 reads CASSEGTSGRKGEQFF. The CDR3 nucleotides are TGCGCCAGCAGTGAGGGGACTAGCGGGAGGAAGGGTGAGCAGTTCTTC.

Comments on this clone: One junction end does not reproduce the germline sequence, and a read error may be involved. V and J are TRBV7-8 and TRBJ1-6; maybe TRBD1 (5 bases). Germline CDR1 reads SGHVS; CDR2 reads FQNEAQ. CDR3 size: 14 residues. The CDR3 sequence is CASTLQGVNSPLRF. DNA of the CDR3: TGTGCCAGCACCCTTCAGGGTGTGAATTCACCCCTCCGCTTT.